The 26 T cell receptor beta chains reported below all come from one sample, sequenced in a study of T cell clonotyping in hematopoietic cell transplantation. Clones were read by immunoSEQ multiplex PCR, and TCRdb kept only the in-frame ones, dropping some. In the table there are a few thousand clones, around 85% of which are singletons. This sample comprised peripheral blood mononuclear cells, obtained 180 days after allogeneic stem cell transplant. All receptors come from a male patient aged 55 to 69 who had an allogeneic stem cell transplant from an unrelated donor, so T cells may come from the graft donor. Some clones in this sample may be carry-over from other donors' samples.

This clone appeared a few times. The V and J genes are TRBV7-9 and TRBJ2-1; D is unclear. Trimming left V 0 bases short and J 10 bases short, with 22 bases between. CDR3 length: 17 amino acids. CDR1 and CDR2 (germline): SEHNR, FQNEAQ (reference sequence). The chain's CDR3 is CASSLAARRSARGEQFF. Here the CDR3 DNA reads TGTGCCAGCAGCTTAGCCGCGCGGAGATCCGCCAGAGGAGAGCAGTTCTTC.

V usage is TRBV2 and J usage is TRBJ1-5; no clear D gene. The CDR3 has 13 amino acids. Germline CDR1 and CDR2: SNHLY and FYNNEI. V was cut by 7 bases and J by 8 bases, with 15 bases left in between. The CDR3 sequence: CASMRLGSEPQHF. The CDR3 coding sequence is TGTGCCAGCATGCGACTCGGATCAGAGCCCCAGCATTTT.

This clone appeared a single time. This sequence joins TRBV2 and TRBJ2-2; possibly TRBD1 for D (5 bases). V gave up 5 bases and J gave up 7 bases, with 11 bases separating them. Germline V gives CDR1 SNHLY, CDR2 FYNNEI. The CDR3 length is 13 residues. The CDR3 nucleotides are TGTGCCAGCAGTATTCAGGGTTTCGGGGAGCTGTTTTTT. It specifies CASSIQGFGELFF.

The gene calls are TRBV6-4 and TRBJ2-3, with D uncertain. The CDR3 spans 12 residues. The germline V and J ends were trimmed by 2 bases and 3 bases, with 3 bases remaining between them. Germline CDR1 and CDR2: MRHNA and SNTAGT. CDR3 coding DNA: TGTGCCAGCAGTGACAGAACAGATACGCAGTATTTT. Its translation: CASSDRTDTQYF.

The gene calls are TRBV4-2 and TRBJ2-3; TRBD1 or TRBD2 may be the D gene (5 bases each). The CDR3 runs to 16 residues. CDR1 and CDR2 from the germline V gene are LGHNA and YNFKEQ. Trimming removed 0 bases from V and 4 bases from J, with 14 bases in between. The CDR3 DNA reads as TGTGCCAGCAGCCAAGATCAAGCCCGGGGCTCAGATACGCAGTATTTT. This encodes CASSQDQARGSDTQYF.

The chain uses TRBV6-6 and TRBJ1-6; D is unresolved. Germline CDR1 is MNHNY and CDR2 is SVGAGI (reference sequence). Trimming removed 6 bases at V and 5 bases at J, with 8 bases between. The CDR3 totals 13 residues. The CDR3 is CASRVGDNSPLHF. The CDR3 DNA reads TGTGCCAGCAGGGTAGGAGATAATTCACCCCTCCACTTT.

The rearrangement uses TRBV11-3 and TRBJ1-1, with D maybe TRBD1 (5 bases). The germline V and J ends were trimmed by 5 bases and 3 bases, with 22 bases remaining between them. CDR1 is SGHNT, CDR2 YENEEA, per germline. The CDR3 is 17 residues long. The CDR3 sequence: CASSGGAGVSRDTEAFF. The CDR3 DNA reads TGTGCCAGCAGCGGCGGGGCGGGGGTCTCGAGGGACACTGAAGCTTTCTTT.

In regard to this clone: At one end the junction does not follow the germline gene, possibly because of a read error. The genes are TRBV28 and TRBJ1-3; D is possibly TRBD1 (6 bases). CDR1 MDHEN and CDR2 SYDVKM come from the germline V gene. The CDR3 runs to 14 residues. This chain's CDR3 is CASRLSGGLNTIYF. CDR3 nucleotides: TGTGCCAGCAGATTATCGGGGGGCCTAAACACCATATATTTT.

V gene TRBV28 combines with J gene TRBJ2-5; 9 bases map to TRBD1. Germline V gives CDR1 MDHEN, CDR2 SYDVKM. The CDR3 is made up of 16 amino acids. V shed 2 bases, J shed 9 bases, and the junction held 13 bases outside the gene matches. CDR3 DNA sequence: TGTGCCAGCAGTTTAACTGGGACAGGGACCTATCGGGCCCAGTACTTC. It yields the protein CASSLTGTGTYRAQYF.

The chain uses TRBV6-6 and TRBJ2-5; 13 positions agree with TRBD2. CDR1 and CDR2 (germline): MNHNY, SVGAGI (reference sequence). The CDR3 runs to 16 residues. With V trimmed by 2 bases and J by 2 bases, 2 bases remained unmatched. The CDR3 loop is CASSYPTSGGQETQYF. Here the CDR3 DNA reads TGTGCCAGCAGTTACCCGACTAGCGGGGGGCAAGAGACCCAGTACTTC.

This chain connects TRBV6-1 to TRBJ2-7, with 9 bases aligning to TRBD1. Looked up from germline, CDR1 is MNHNS and CDR2 is SASEGT. There are 17 residues in the CDR3. The J segment lost 5 bases and the V segment lost 0 bases, leaving 11 bases of the junction unmatched. CDR3 amino acids: CASSEAGVGQGIHEQYF. The CDR3 coding sequence is TGTGCCAGCAGTGAAGCGGGTGTGGGACAGGGTATCCACGAGCAGTACTTC.

This clone was detected only a few times. The rearrangement joins TRBV18 to TRBJ1-1; D ambiguous. CDR1 KGHSH and CDR2 LQKENI come from the germline V gene. This CDR3 is 14 amino acids long. Trimming removed 4 bases at V and 3 bases at J, with 12 bases between. This CDR3 reads CASSLNGGDTEAFF. The CDR3 region has the DNA TGTGCCAGCTCACTTAATGGCGGAGACACTGAAGCTTTCTTT.

The rearrangement links TRBV9 to TRBJ2-1, with D tentatively TRBD1 or TRBD2 (7 bases each). There are 15 residues in the CDR3. The germline CDR1 and CDR2 sequences are SGDLS and YYNGEE. With 2 bases removed from V and 5 bases from J, the gap between germline ends came to 14 bases. CDR3 amino acids: CASSVGGGANNEQFF. CDR3 DNA sequence: TGTGCCAGCAGCGTGGGAGGGGGCGCGAACAATGAGCAGTTCTTC.

The V call is TRBV7-9, the J call TRBJ2-4, with D perhaps TRBD1 (6 bases). Trimming took off 4 bases at V and 0 bases at J, with 13 bases between the two ends. CDR1 is SEHNR, CDR2 FQNEAQ, per germline (reference sequence). The length of the CDR3 is 16 residues. The CDR3 coding sequence is TGTGCCAGCAGCTCGGTGACAGGTGTAGCCAAAAACATTCAGTACTTC. Its translation is CASSSVTGVAKNIQYF.

This clone was observed a few times. The chain is built from TRBV6-5 and TRBJ2-7; no firm D call. The CDR3 contains 12 residues. Trimming took off 6 bases at V and 2 bases at J, with 8 bases between the two ends. The V gene's germline CDR1 is MNHEY and CDR2 SVGAGI. The CDR3 loop is CASRTEAYEQYF. CDR3 coding DNA: TGTGCCAGCAGGACGGAAGCCTACGAGCAGTACTTC.

The genes are TRBV4-3 and TRBJ2-2, with D tentatively TRBD2 (6 bases). Germline V lookup: CDR1 LGHNA, CDR2 YSLEER. V lost 0 bases and J 6 bases, leaving 14 bases between the germline ends. The CDR3 has 16 residues. The CDR3 loop reads CASSQDWRVEAGELFF. The CDR3 DNA sequence: TGCGCCAGCAGCCAAGATTGGAGGGTTGAGGCCGGGGAGCTGTTTTTT.

The chain has TRBV11-2 and TRBJ1-5, with TRBD1 matching over 8 bases. This CDR3 is built from 14 residues. The germline V gene has CDR1 SGHAT and CDR2 FQNNGV. The J segment lost 4 bases and the V segment lost 5 bases, leaving 4 bases of the junction unmatched. CDR3 sequence reads: CASSLTGGNQPQHF. CDR3 in DNA: TGTGCCAGCAGCCTAACAGGGGGGAATCAGCCCCAGCATTTT.

V gene TRBV28 combines with J gene TRBJ2-7; D is unresolved. Germline-derived CDR1 and CDR2 are MDHEN and SYDVKM. The V end was cut by 2 bases, the J end by 0 bases, with 5 bases between. CDR3 length equals 13 residues. Here the CDR3 DNA reads TGTGCCAGCAGTTTAGGGGTCTCCTACGAGCAGTACTTC. Translating gives CASSLGVSYEQYF.

The V and J genes are TRBV5-1 and TRBJ1-1; no definite D call. This CDR3 spans 13 amino acids. With 3 bases removed from V and 5 bases from J, the gap between germline ends came to 11 bases. Germline assignment: CDR1 SGHRS and CDR2 YFSETQ. The chain's CDR3 is CASSSGAWTEAFF. The CDR3 DNA is TGCGCCAGCAGCTCGGGCGCGTGGACTGAAGCTTTCTTT.

The V and J genes are TRBV4-1 and TRBJ2-7; perhaps D is TRBD1 or TRBD2 (6 bases each). This CDR3 region has 15 residues. The V gene's germline CDR1 is MGHRA and CDR2 YSYEKL. V lost 1 base to trimming and J lost 6 bases, with 16 bases between them. Here the CDR3 DNA reads TGCGCCAGCAGCCAAGCGTGGAGGGGGGCTGCCGAGCAGTACTTC. This gives the protein CASSQAWRGAAEQYF.

The rearrangement uses TRBV6-1 and TRBJ1-5; D ambiguous. V shed 6 bases and J shed 4 bases, with 10 bases lying between them. The CDR3 loop spans 13 amino acids. CDR1 is MNHNS, CDR2 SASEGT, per germline. The CDR3 nucleotides read TGTGCCAGCAGCGACACCGATAATCAGCCCCAGCATTTT. Protein product: CASSDTDNQPQHF.

The J gene is TRBJ2-6, the V gene TRBV6-1, with D perhaps matching TRBD1 (6 bases). The CDR3 sequence is 17 residues long. V lost 4 bases and J lost 2, with 15 bases in between. CDR1 and CDR2 (germline): MNHNS, SASEGT. The CDR3 sequence is CASSGRGSTTGANVLTF. DNA for the CDR3: TGTGCCAGCAGTGGCAGGGGATCTACTACTGGGGCCAACGTCCTGACTTTC.

CDR3 DNA: TGTGCCAGCAGGCGGGGGGGCCAAGAGACCCAGTACTTC. Translated: CASRRGGQETQYF. This sequence joins TRBV6-1 and TRBJ2-5; 9 nucleotides line up with TRBD2. V shed 6 bases, J shed 1 base, and the junction held 0 bases outside the gene matches. Germline V gives CDR1 MNHNS, CDR2 SASEGT. The CDR3 sequence is 13 residues long.

The chain employs TRBV4-1 and TRBJ1-5; D gene unclear. The CDR3 extends over 14 amino acids. Germline V gene data show CDR1 as MGHRA and CDR2 as YSYEKL. V shed 1 base and J shed 6 bases, with 10 bases lying between them. This chain's CDR3 is CASSQGGGFQPQHF. As DNA, the CDR3 is TGCGCCAGCAGCCAAGGAGGAGGGTTTCAGCCCCAGCATTTT.

The rearrangement uses TRBV7-2 and TRBJ1-1; D gene ambiguous. This CDR3 has 13 amino acids. Germline V gene data show CDR1 as SGHTA and CDR2 as FQGNSA. Trimming removed 0 bases at V and 7 bases at J, with 9 bases between. In DNA, the CDR3 is TGTGCCAGCAGCTTAGCGATCGGGGATGAAGCTTTCTTT. Translating it yields CASSLAIGDEAFF.

This chain joins TRBV28 and TRBJ2-5; 14 bases agree with TRBD2. The CDR3 has 16 residues. Germline V gene lookup returns CDR1 MDHEN and CDR2 SYDVKM. V lost 4 bases to trimming and J lost 3 bases; unmatched junction nucleotides: 4. For the CDR3, the DNA is TGTGCCAGCAGTTCCATGGGACTAGCGGGAGAAGAGACCCAGTACTTC. Translating gives CASSSMGLAGEETQYF.